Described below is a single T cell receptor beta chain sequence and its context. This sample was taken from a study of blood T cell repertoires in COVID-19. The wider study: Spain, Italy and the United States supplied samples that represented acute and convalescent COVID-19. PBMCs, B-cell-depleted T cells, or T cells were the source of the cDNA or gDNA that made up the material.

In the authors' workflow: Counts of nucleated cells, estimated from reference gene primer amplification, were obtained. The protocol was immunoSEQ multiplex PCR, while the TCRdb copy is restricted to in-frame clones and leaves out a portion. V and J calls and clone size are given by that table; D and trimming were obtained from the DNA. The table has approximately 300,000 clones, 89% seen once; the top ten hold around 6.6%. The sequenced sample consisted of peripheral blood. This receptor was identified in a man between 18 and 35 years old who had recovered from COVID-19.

The CDR3 DNA sequence: TGTGCCAGTAGGGAGACAGGAGGTAGTGAAAAACTGTTTTTT. Translating gives CASRETGGSEKLFF. This rearrangement joins TRBV19 to TRBJ1-4, with D possibly TRBD1 on 6 matching bases. Trimming removed 6 bases at V and 7 bases at J, with 15 bases between. The CDR3 runs to 14 residues. Germline V gives CDR1 LNHDA, CDR2 SQIVND (reference sequence).